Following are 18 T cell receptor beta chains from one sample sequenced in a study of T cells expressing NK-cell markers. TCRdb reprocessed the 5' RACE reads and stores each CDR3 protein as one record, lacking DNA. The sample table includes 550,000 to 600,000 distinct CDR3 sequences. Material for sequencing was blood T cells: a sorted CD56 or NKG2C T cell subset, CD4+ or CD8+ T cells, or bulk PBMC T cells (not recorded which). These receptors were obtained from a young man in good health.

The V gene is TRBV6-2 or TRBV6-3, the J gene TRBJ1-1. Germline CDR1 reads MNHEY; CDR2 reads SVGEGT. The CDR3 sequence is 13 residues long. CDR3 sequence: CASSYSGRSQAFF.

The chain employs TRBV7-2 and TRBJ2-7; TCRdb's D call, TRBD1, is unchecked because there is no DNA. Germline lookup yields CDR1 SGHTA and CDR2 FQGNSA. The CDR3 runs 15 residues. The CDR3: CASSFRSAGSYEQYF.

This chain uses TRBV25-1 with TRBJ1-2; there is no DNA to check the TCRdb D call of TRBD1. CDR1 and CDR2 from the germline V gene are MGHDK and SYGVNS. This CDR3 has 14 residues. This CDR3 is CASSEGQGGYGYTF.

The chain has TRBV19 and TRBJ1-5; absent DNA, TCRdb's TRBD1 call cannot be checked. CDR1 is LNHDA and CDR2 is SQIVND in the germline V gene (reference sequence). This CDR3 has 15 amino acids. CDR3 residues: CASDKGIDGNQPQHF. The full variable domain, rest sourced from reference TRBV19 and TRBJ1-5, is DGGITQSPKYLFRKEGQNVTLSCEQNLNHDAMYWYRQDPGQGLRLIYYSQIVNDFQKGDIAEGYSVSREKKESFPLTVTSAQKNPTAFYLCASDKGIDGNQPQHFGDGTRLSIL.

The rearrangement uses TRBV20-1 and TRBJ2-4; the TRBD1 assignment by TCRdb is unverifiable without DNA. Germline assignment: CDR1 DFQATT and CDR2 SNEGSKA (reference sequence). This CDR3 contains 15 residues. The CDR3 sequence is CSARAPGRAKNIQYF.

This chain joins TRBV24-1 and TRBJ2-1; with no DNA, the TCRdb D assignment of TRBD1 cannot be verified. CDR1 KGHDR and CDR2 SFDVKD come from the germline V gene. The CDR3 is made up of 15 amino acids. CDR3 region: CATSKPGGPHNEQFF.

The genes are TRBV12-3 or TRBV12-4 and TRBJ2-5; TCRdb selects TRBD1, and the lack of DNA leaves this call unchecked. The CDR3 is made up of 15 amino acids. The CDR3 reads CASSRDRGTSETQYF.

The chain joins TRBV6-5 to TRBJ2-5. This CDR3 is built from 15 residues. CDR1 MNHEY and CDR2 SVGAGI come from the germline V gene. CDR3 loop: CASSYSTGSQETQYF.

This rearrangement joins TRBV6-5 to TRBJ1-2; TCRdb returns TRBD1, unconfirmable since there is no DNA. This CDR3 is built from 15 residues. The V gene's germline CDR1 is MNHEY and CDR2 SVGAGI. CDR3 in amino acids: CASSSGQGGGYGYTF.

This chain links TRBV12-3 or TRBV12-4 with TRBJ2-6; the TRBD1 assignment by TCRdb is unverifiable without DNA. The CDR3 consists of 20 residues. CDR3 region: CASSLDRAPHGTSGANVLTF.

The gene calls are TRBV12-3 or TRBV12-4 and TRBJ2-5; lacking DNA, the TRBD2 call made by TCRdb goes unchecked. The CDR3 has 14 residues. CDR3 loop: CASSFDRRGETQYF.

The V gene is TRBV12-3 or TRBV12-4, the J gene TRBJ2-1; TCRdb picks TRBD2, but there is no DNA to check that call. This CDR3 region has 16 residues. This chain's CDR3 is CASSFFVSGKGNEQFF.

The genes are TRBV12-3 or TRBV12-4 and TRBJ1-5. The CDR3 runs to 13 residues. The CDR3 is CASGLRDIQPQHF.

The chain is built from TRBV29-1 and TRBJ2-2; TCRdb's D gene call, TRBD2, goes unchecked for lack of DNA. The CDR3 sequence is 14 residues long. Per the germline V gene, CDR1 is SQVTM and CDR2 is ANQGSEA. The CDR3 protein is CSAIAGDSTGELFF.

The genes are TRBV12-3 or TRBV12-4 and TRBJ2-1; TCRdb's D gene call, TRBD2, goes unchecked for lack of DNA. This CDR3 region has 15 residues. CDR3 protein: CASSPLAGDYNEQFF.

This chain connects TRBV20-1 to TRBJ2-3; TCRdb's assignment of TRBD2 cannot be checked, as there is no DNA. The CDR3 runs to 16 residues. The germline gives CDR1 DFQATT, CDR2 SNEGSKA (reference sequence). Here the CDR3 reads CSASMDGGRVRDTQYF.

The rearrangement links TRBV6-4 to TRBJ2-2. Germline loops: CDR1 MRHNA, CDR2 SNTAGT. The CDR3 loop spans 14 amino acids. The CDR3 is CASRPRILTGELFF.

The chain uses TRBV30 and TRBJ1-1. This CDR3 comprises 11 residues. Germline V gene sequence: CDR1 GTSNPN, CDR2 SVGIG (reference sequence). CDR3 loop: CAWTSKNEAFF.